Listed below are T cell receptor beta chains from one sample, sequenced in a study of control samples from healthy donors and cancer patients. TCRdb's table, derived via immunoSEQ multiplex PCR, lists solely in-frame clones and lacks some. Of around 190,000 clones in the sample, nearly 90% were seen once. The source material was blood. The receptors stem from a woman aged 45-65 years in good health. Both conserved end residues are part of each CDR3. A D gene is named only where the DNA matches it firmly. Clone size is shown for a subset of rows, as once, few, many or a class of expanded clone.

j_gene	d_gene	abundance	v_gene	CDR3aa	CDR3nt
TRBJ1-5	-	-	TRBV5-1	CASSLEGEGNQPQHF	TGCGCCAGCAGCTTGGAAGGGGAAGGCAATCAGCCCCAGCATTTT
TRBJ2-7	-	-	TRBV4-1	CASSQKGSSYEQYF	TGCGCCAGCAGCCAAAAGGGATCCTCCTACGAGCAGTACTTC
TRBJ1-5	-	-	TRBV10-3	CAISESERVRQHF	TGTGCCATCAGTGAGTCTGAGAGGGTTCGCCAGCATTTT
TRBJ1-1	-	-	TRBV5-1	CASSLGGLGTEAFF	TGCGCCAGCAGCTTGGGAGGGCTGGGCACTGAAGCTTTCTTT
TRBJ2-1	-	once	TRBV9	CASGSQIQGHEQFF	TGTGCCAGCGGCTCCCAGATTCAGGGGCATGAGCAGTTCTTC
TRBJ2-5	TRBD2	-	TRBV7-2	CASSPTWTSLETQYF	TGTGCCAGCAGCCCAACCTGGACTAGCTTAGAGACCCAGTACTTC
TRBJ1-6	TRBD1	-	TRBV28	CASRFRDRGLSPLHF	TGTGCCAGCAGATTTCGGGACAGGGGTCTTTCACCCCTCCACTTT
TRBJ2-3	-	-	TRBV9	CASGTGRGDTQYF	TGTGCCAGCGGGACGGGGCGTGGGGATACGCAGTATTTT
TRBJ2-6	TRBD2	-	TRBV5-4	CASSPHRGAGANVLTF	TGTGCCAGCAGCCCCCATCGGGGGGCTGGGGCCAACGTCCTGACTTTC
TRBJ1-6	TRBD1	once	TRBV4-1	CASSQDVSRQGKTLHF	TGCGCCAGCAGCCAAGATGTGTCGCGACAGGGTAAAACCCTCCACTTT